This TCR beta chain was recovered during a study of spatial heterogeneity in lung cancer. The CDR3 covers 14 residues. The germline V gene encodes CDR1 SNHLY and CDR2 FYNNEI. Trimming cost V 7 bases and J 1 base; bases outside gene matches: 2. Time point here: sample taken at primary tumor resection. Whole RNA came from tumor, nontumor lung or frozen PBMC and was sequenced without being sorted. TCRdb reprocessed the 5' RACE reads via MiXCR and lists one record per CDR3 protein. The repertoire holds tens of thousands of distinct CDR3 sequences, with 12% as singletons. Material: PBMCs, obtained at surgery. This chain connects TRBV2 to TRBJ2-5; 11 bases agree with TRBD2. The origin of this receptor is a male donor with early-stage non-small cell lung cancer. The CDR3 reads CASNGLAGQETQYF. DNA for the CDR3: TGTGCCAGCAACGGACTAGCGGGCCAAGAGACCCAGTACTTC.